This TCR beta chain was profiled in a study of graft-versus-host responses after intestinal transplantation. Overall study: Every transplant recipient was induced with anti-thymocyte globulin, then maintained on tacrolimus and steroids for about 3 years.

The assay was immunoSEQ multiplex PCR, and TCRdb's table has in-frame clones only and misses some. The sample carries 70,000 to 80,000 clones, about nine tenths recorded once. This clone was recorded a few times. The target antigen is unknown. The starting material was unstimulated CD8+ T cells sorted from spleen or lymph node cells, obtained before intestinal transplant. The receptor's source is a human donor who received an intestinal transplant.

CDR3 DNA: TGTGCCAGCAGCCTTTTAAGGGGAAGCAATCAGCCCCAGCATTTT. Translated, it gives CASSLLRGSNQPQHF. The chain recombines TRBV5-6 with TRBJ1-5; perhaps TRBD1 as D (5 bases). The CDR3 spans 15 residues. V dropped 4 bases and J dropped 1 base, with 12 bases sitting between them. The germline CDR1 and CDR2 sequences are SGHDT and YYEEEE.